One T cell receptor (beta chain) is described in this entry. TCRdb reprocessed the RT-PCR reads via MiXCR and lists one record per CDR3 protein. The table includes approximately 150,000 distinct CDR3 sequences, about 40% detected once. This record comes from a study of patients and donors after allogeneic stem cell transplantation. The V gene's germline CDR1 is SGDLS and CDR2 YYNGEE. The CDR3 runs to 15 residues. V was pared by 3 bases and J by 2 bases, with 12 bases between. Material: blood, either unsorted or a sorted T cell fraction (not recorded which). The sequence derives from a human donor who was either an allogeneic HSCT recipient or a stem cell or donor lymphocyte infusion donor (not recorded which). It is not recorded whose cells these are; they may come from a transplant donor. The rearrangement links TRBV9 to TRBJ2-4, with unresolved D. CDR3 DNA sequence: TGTGCCAGCAGCGACTTGGACGCCTCCAAAAACATTCAGTACTTC. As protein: CASSDLDASKNIQYF.